The present TCR beta chain was sequenced within a study of cytomegalovirus exposure and HLA in healthy donors. Study context: Some 77 million unique TCRs from HLA-typed donors were held in an early release of data.

Germline lookup yields CDR1 SGHTA and CDR2 FQGTGA. This CDR3 spans 13 amino acids. Unmatched junction bases numbered 2, after V lost 5 bases and J lost 4 bases. PCR involved 60 Vbeta and 13 Jbeta primers. The repertoire was sequenced with immunoSEQ multiplex PCR; TCRdb's copy has only in-frame clones and lacks some. The table has some 80,000 clones, around 79% seen once. The source of this sequence is a man in his forties in good health and CMV-seronegative. Input material: PBMCs. The V call is TRBV7-3, the J call TRBJ1-2; TRBD1 agrees at 9 bases. The CDR3 reads CASSPGQGYGYTF. In DNA form, the CDR3 reads TGTGCCAGCAGCCCGGGACAGGGCTATGGCTACACCTTC.